One sample yielded the 9 T cell receptor beta chains listed below, sequenced in a study of cytomegalovirus exposure and HLA in healthy donors. Profiling relied on immunoSEQ multiplex PCR, and the TCRdb table lists in-frame clones only, not all of them. The data show under 200,000 clones, around 88% seen once. The material sequenced was PBMCs. These receptors all stem from a woman between 18 and 29 years old in good health and CMV-seronegative.

This sequence joins TRBV27 and TRBJ2-1, with a tentative D call TRBD1 (5 bases). The CDR3 totals 16 residues. Germline CDR1 MNHEY, CDR2 SMNVEV (reference sequence). V was shortened by 3 bases and J by 9 bases, with 21 bases between the two germline ends. DNA of the CDR3: TGTGCCAGCAGTTTTGCCGGTAAGGGGCTCTATCGTGAGCAGTTCTTC. This translates into CASSFAGKGLYREQFF.

The genes are TRBV27 and TRBJ2-2, with 7 bases that match TRBD2. CDR1 is MNHEY and CDR2 is SMNVEV in the germline V gene (reference sequence). The CDR3 consists of 13 residues. The J segment lost 6 bases and the V segment lost 6 bases, leaving 4 bases of the junction unmatched. The CDR3: CASSILAAGELFF. The CDR3 nucleotides are TGTGCCAGCAGCATTCTAGCGGCCGGGGAGCTGTTTTTT.

This clone was seen more than once but under ten times. The chain recombines TRBV7-8 with TRBJ2-1, with 7 bases fitting TRBD2. The germline CDR1 and CDR2 sequences are SGHVS and FQNEAQ. The V gene end was trimmed by 5 bases and the J gene end by 2 bases; junction bases not matched to a gene: 6. This CDR3 is built from 15 residues. CDR3 sequence (DNA): TGTGCCAGCAGCCCTTATAGCGGGCCCTACAATGAGCAGTTCTTC. This gives the protein CASSPYSGPYNEQFF.

The J gene is TRBJ1-2, the V gene TRBV5-4; 8 bases map to TRBD1. With V trimmed by 0 bases and J by 5 bases, 12 bases remained unmatched. The germline gives CDR1 SGHNT, CDR2 YYREEE (reference sequence). The CDR3 length is 17 residues. The CDR3 bases are TGTGCCAGCAGCTTGGAGCCGGGTGGACAGGGAGGTTATGGCTACACCTTC. Translation gives CASSLEPGGQGGYGYTF.

V usage is TRBV25-1 and J usage is TRBJ1-2, with TRBD1 identical over 7 bases. V lost 6 bases and J lost 6; bases outside the gene matches: 4. Germline V gives CDR1 MGHDK, CDR2 SYGVNS. This CDR3 spans 12 amino acids. The CDR3 protein is CASSLDRDGYTF. DNA of the CDR3: TGTGCCAGCAGCTTAGACAGGGATGGCTACACCTTC.

V usage is TRBV9 and J usage is TRBJ1-6; TRBD1 might be the D (6 bases). Germline assignment: CDR1 SGDLS and CDR2 YYNGEE. The V end was cut by 4 bases, the J end by 10 bases, with 15 bases between. This CDR3 is built from 14 residues. CDR3 protein: CASSPSRGGSPLHF. DNA of the CDR3: TGTGCCAGCAGCCCCTCGAGGGGGGGATCACCCCTCCACTTT.

The chain joins TRBV6-1 to TRBJ1-1; D may be TRBD1 (5 bases). The CDR3 length is 15 residues. Germline CDR1 reads MNHNS; CDR2 reads SASEGT. The V gene lost 5 bases and the J gene lost 0 bases, with 13 bases spanning the gap. The DNA for the CDR3 is TGTGCCAGCAGTAAACGACAGTCTTTGAACACTGAAGCTTTCTTT. Amino acid sequence: CASSKRQSLNTEAFF.

V usage is TRBV18 and J usage is TRBJ2-2; D may be TRBD2 (5 bases). V was pared by 3 bases and J by 8 bases, with 10 bases between. Germline assignment: CDR1 KGHSH and CDR2 LQKENI. CDR3 length: 13 residues. CDR3: CASSPSTTGELFF. DNA of the CDR3: TGTGCCAGCTCACCTTCGACTACTGGGGAGCTGTTTTTT. Full variable domain (outside the CDR3, taken from reference TRBV18 and TRBJ2-2): NAGVMQNPRHLVRRRGQEARLRCSPMKGHSHVYWYRQLPEEGLKFMVYLQKENIIDESGMPKERFSAEFPKEGPSILRIQQVVRGDSAAYFCASSPSTTGELFFGEGSRLTVL.

The V call is TRBV5-1, the J call TRBJ1-1; 8 nucleotides match TRBD1. Looked up from germline, CDR1 is SGHRS and CDR2 is YFSETQ. The CDR3 consists of 17 residues. V was pared by 1 base and J by 0 bases, with 8 bases of the junction left unmatched. CDR3 residues: CASSLPSRTGMNTEAFF. The CDR3 region has the DNA TGCGCCAGCAGCTTGCCCAGCCGGACAGGGATGAACACTGAAGCTTTCTTT.